Below are 3 T cell receptor beta chains sequenced from a single sample in a study of patients and donors after allogeneic stem cell transplantation. TCRdb analysed the RT-PCR reads with MiXCR anew, one entry per CDR3 protein. Among about 1,700 distinct CDR3 sequences listed, over 15% were seen once. Source material: blood, either unsorted or a sorted T cell fraction (not recorded which). Receptors originate from a human donor who was either an allogeneic HSCT recipient or a stem cell or donor lymphocyte infusion donor (not recorded which). It is not recorded whose cells these are; they may come from a transplant donor.

This clonotype ranks as medium-sized. V gene TRBV3-1 combines with J gene TRBJ2-7, with TRBD2 matching over 10 bases. The germline CDR1 and CDR2 sequences are LGHDT and YNNKEL (reference sequence). This CDR3 has 15 amino acids. V gave up 4 bases and J gave up 2 bases; unmatched junction bases: 5. DNA of the CDR3: TGTGCCAGCAGCCGACAAACTAGCGGGGCCTACGAGCAGTACTTC. Its translation: CASSRQTSGAYEQYF.

In its sample, this clonotype ranks as large. The V gene is TRBV7-9, the J gene TRBJ1-2; D remains unclear. Germline V gene data show CDR1 as SEHNR and CDR2 as FQNEAQ (reference sequence). The CDR3 extends over 17 amino acids. Trimming took off 6 bases at V and 7 bases at J, with 27 bases between the two ends. CDR3 in DNA: TGTGCCAGCAGTCCAACGGACGGCTCCCTGGGAGTGTCTGGCTACACCTTC. Amino acid sequence: CASSPTDGSLGVSGYTF.

This clonotype has more than one count but fewer than ten. This chain uses TRBV4-1 with TRBJ2-3; D is undetermined. Trimming left V 0 bases short and J 4 bases short, with 5 bases between. Germline assignment: CDR1 MGHRA and CDR2 YSYEKL. The length of the CDR3 is 13 residues. CDR3: CASSQEVADTQYF. CDR3 nucleotides: TGCGCCAGCAGCCAAGAAGTGGCAGATACGCAGTATTTT.